What follows describes a single T cell receptor (beta chain). A split of CD4+ cells into CD45RA+ naive and CD45RA-negative memory subsets was performed. V lost 5 bases, J lost 2 bases, and 13 bases lay in between. Per the germline V gene, CDR1 is SGHTA and CDR2 is FQGTGA. This CDR3 is built from 15 residues. TCRdb keeps only in-frame clones here, not all; method: immunoSEQ multiplex PCR. The sample has roughly 2.2 million clones, 85% to 95% seen once. The data stem from a study of shared clonotypes between healthy human individuals. Sequencing was performed on naive CD4+ T cells from PBMCs. This sample's subset: CD45RA+ positively selected. The TCR sequence derives from a man aged 18 to 30 in good health. Some clones in this sample may be carry-over from other donors' samples. V gene TRBV7-3 combines with J gene TRBJ2-1, with D perhaps matching TRBD2 (6 bases). As DNA, the CDR3 is TGTGCCAGCAGCCGGGGACTGCCAGCCTACAATGAGCAGTTCTTC. As protein: CASSRGLPAYNEQFF.